A single TCR beta chain is shown here with its context. Sequenced by immunoSEQ multiplex PCR; TCRdb stores in-frame clones only, minus some. The sample records over 200,000 clones, about 86% being singletons. V was cut by 4 bases and J by 2 bases, with 10 bases left in between. The CDR3 spans 14 residues. CDR1 is SGHKS, CDR2 YYEKEE, per germline (reference sequence). This sample was taken from a study of blood T cell repertoires in COVID-19. The wider study: In each case, the material was cDNA or gDNA derived from T cells, B-cell-depleted T cells, or PBMCs.

Sequenced material: PBMCs or T cells enriched from blood (not recorded which). The sequence came from a woman in her twenties or thirties who had been exposed to COVID-19. V is TRBV5-5 and J is TRBJ2-1; D gene ambiguous. CDR3 coding DNA: TGTGCCAGCAGCCCGTCAGGAACCTACAATGAGCAGTTCTTC. It is translated as CASSPSGTYNEQFF.